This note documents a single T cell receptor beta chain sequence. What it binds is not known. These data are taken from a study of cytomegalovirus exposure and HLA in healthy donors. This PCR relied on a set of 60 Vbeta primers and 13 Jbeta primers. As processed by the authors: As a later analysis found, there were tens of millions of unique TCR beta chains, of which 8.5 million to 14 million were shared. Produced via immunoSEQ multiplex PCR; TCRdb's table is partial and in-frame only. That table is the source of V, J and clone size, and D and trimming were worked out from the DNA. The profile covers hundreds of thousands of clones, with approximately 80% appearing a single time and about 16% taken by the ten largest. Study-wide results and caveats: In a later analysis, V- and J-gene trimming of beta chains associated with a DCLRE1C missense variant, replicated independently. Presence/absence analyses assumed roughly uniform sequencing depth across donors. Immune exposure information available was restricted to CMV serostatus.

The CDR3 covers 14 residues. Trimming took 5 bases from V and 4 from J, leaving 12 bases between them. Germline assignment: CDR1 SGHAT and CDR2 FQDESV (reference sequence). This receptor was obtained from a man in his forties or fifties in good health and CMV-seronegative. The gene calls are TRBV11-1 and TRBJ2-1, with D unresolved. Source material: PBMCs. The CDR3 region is CASSHWVRYNEQFF. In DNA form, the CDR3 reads TGTGCCAGCAGCCATTGGGTCAGGTACAATGAGCAGTTCTTC.